The clone carrying this T cell receptor beta chain occurred many times. Unique molecular identifiers featured in how the TCRbeta library was prepared. TCRdb re-analysed the PCR reads in MiXCR, keeping a single row per CDR3 protein. Among around 71,000 distinct CDR3 sequences listed, 6% to 8.5% were seen once. This sample stems from a study of T-cell reconstitution after alpha-beta-depleted transplantation in children. CDR1 and CDR2 from the germline V gene are SGHDT and YYEEEE. Trimming pared 0 bases from V and 6 bases from J, leaving 10 bases between. This CDR3 comprises 13 residues. The clonotype originates from a human donor who donated a stem cell graft to a child with acute lymphoblastic leukemia. The chain uses TRBV5-6 and TRBJ2-7; possibly TRBD1 for D (5 bases). The starting material was PBMCs from the stem cell graft donor, obtained from the stem cell graft. The CDR3 nucleotides read TGTGCCAGCAGCTTGGGCAGGGTTGGCGAGCAGTACTTC. This encodes CASSLGRVGEQYF.